These 8 T cell receptor beta chains share one sample of origin, sequenced in a study of siplizumab effects on memory and regulatory T cells (dated by TCRdb to about 2019). Libraries were built with the immunoSEQ multiplex PCR assay. Held by TCRdb, this immuneACCESS table contains in-frame sequences only and omits some clones. Under half of the omission traces to an unresolved V gene where checked; the cause of the rest is unknown. Across this sample there are 100,000 or so clones, with approximately 94% seen only once. Around 0.6% of the sample is in the top ten clones. Input material: Tregs sorted from blood. Receptors originate from a human donor in good health.

The V call is TRBV7-9, the J call TRBJ2-6; no clear D. Germline values: CDR1 SEHNR, CDR2 FQNEAQ (reference sequence). Trimming shortened V by 5 bases and J by 4 bases, and 12 bases separated the two germline ends. The CDR3 sequence is 15 residues long. As DNA, the CDR3 is TGTGCCAGCAGCCCGGACGGTAGAGGGGCCAACGTCCTGACTTTC. Its protein is CASSPDGRGANVLTF.

In DNA, the CDR3 is TGTGCCAGCATAAGCGGGAGGACCACAGATACGCAGTATTTT. Protein: CASISGRTTDTQYF. This chain uses TRBV6-1 with TRBJ2-3; 9 nucleotides agree with TRBD2. V gave up 7 bases and J gave up 2 bases; unmatched junction bases: 4. Germline CDR1 and CDR2: MNHNS and SASEGT. This CDR3 is built from 14 residues.

For the CDR3, the DNA is TGTGCCAGCAGCGTAGCTCGTCTAGCGGGAGAAACGCAGTATTTT. Its protein product is CASSVARLAGETQYF. The chain recombines TRBV9 with TRBJ2-3; 10 bases fit TRBD2. The J segment lost 9 bases and the V segment lost 0 bases, leaving 7 bases of the junction unmatched. Per germline, CDR1 SGDLS and CDR2 YYNGEE. The CDR3 is 15 amino acids.

The chain links TRBV27 to TRBJ2-7, with TRBD2 as a possible D gene (6 bases). CDR3 length: 15 amino acids. The V gene's germline CDR1 is MNHEY and CDR2 SMNVEV (reference sequence). Trimming took 2 bases from V and 2 from J, leaving 13 bases between them. CDR3 sequence (DNA): TGTGCCAGCAGTTTAGTTGGAGGGCCACCCTACGAGCAGTACTTC. It translates to CASSLVGGPPYEQYF.

CDR3 sequence: CASSYSRPPESDEQFF. The DNA for the CDR3 is TGTGCCAGCAGTTACTCGAGACCTCCCGAATCGGATGAGCAGTTCTTC. The chain joins TRBV6-5 to TRBJ2-1; no firm D call. Looked up from germline, CDR1 is MNHEY and CDR2 is SVGAGI. The V gene lost 0 bases and the J gene lost 8 bases, with 17 bases spanning the gap. This CDR3 region has 16 residues.

This clone was seen a single time. The genes are TRBV28 and TRBJ1-2; 8 bases line up with TRBD1. The CDR3 totals 14 residues. The junction had 10 bases not matched to a gene; V was cut back by 5 bases and J by 8 bases. Germline CDR1 is MDHEN and CDR2 is SYDVKM. The CDR3 nucleotides read TGTGCCAGCAGTCGCCACGGGGACAGGAGCGGCTACACCTTC. Its translation is CASSRHGDRSGYTF.

The chain has TRBV6-1 and TRBJ2-1; D not resolved. Germline lookup yields CDR1 MNHNS and CDR2 SASEGT. Trimming stripped 10 bases from V and 1 base from J, with 11 bases between. The CDR3 sequence is 13 residues long. In DNA, the CDR3 is TGTGCCACCTCGTATGCGTCCTACAATGAGCAGTTCTTC. It encodes CATSYASYNEQFF.

The chain links TRBV18 to TRBJ1-5, with D possibly being TRBD1 (5 bases). The CDR3 contains 13 residues. Per germline, CDR1 KGHSH and CDR2 LQKENI. Trimming left V 9 bases short and J 4 bases short, with 13 bases between. The CDR3 is CASNAGRNQPQHF. CDR3 nucleotide sequence: TGTGCCAGTAATGCGGGGCGGAATCAGCCCCAGCATTTT.